This is a list of T cell receptor beta chains from one sample in a study of PD-L1 blockade in urothelial cancer. The assay was immunoSEQ multiplex PCR, and TCRdb's table has in-frame clones only and misses some. The sample holds about 110,000 clones, over 75% seen once. The specimen was PBMCs, collected around atezolizumab (anti-PD-L1) treatment. The receptor set was obtained from a man aged 45-60 years with urothelial cancer. The CDR3 runs from the conserved cysteine through the conserved F or W. Each record gives: J gene, V gene, D gene, clone size, CDR3 DNA, CDR3 protein. A D gene is named only where the DNA matches it firmly. Size is stated for part of the rows, as once, few or many counts, or as a class when the clone is expanded.

TRBJ2-3 TRBV2 TRBD2 NA TGTGCCAGCAGTGATAGCGGGAGGCTAAGCACAGATACGCAGTATTTT CASSDSGRLSTDTQYF
TRBJ1-6 TRBV28 NA NA TGTGCCAGCAGTTTTGGGGGGGCTCTTTATAATTCACCCCTCCACTTT CASSFGGALYNSPLHF
TRBJ2-2 TRBV19 TRBD2 NA TGTGCAACCGGGACTAGCGGGTACACCGGGGAGCTGTTTTTT CATGTSGYTGELFF
TRBJ1-2 TRBV5-1 TRBD1 NA TGCGCCAGCAGCTTGAACGTTGGGACAGGGGGCGCGATCGACTATGGCTACACCTTC CASSLNVGTGGAIDYGYTF
TRBJ2-7 TRBV4-1 TRBD2 NA TGCGCCAGCAGTCCCAGCGGGAGGGCCACCTACGAGCAGTACTTC CASSPSGRATYEQYF
TRBJ2-1 TRBV9 TRBD2 NA TGTGCCAGCAGCGTAGCTACTAGCGCCTCCTACAATGAGCAGTTCTTC CASSVATSASYNEQFF
TRBJ2-1 TRBV5-4 TRBD2 NA TGTGCCAGCAGTCACTTCGGACTAGCGGGAGGTTCCTCCTACAATGAGCAGTTCTTC CASSHFGLAGGSSYNEQFF
TRBJ2-1 TRBV6-5 NA once TGTGCCAGCGGCCCGGGGAGGCATGAGCAGTTCTTC CASGPGRHEQFF
TRBJ1-5 TRBV7-2 NA NA TGTGCCAGCAGCTTACTGCACTTAAGCAATCAGCCCCAGCATTTT CASSLLHLSNQPQHF
TRBJ2-2 TRBV9 TRBD1 few TGTGCCAGTACACCGGGACAGGTTACGAACACCGGGGAGCTGTTTTTT CASTPGQVTNTGELFF
TRBJ2-7 TRBV6-1 TRBD2 NA TGTGCCAGCGGCCCGGGACTAGCGGACTACGAGCAGTACTTC CASGPGLADYEQYF
TRBJ2-7 TRBV7-6 TRBD1 NA TGTGCCAGCAGCCCCGCCGCATGGGACAGGGGCTCCTACGAGCAGTACTTC CASSPAAWDRGSYEQYF
TRBJ2-1 TRBV4-1 TRBD2 NA TGCGCCAGCAGCCAGTTAGCCCTAGCGGGAGCCTACAATGAGCAGTTCTTC CASSQLALAGAYNEQFF
TRBJ1-1 TRBV5-1 NA NA TGCGCCAGCAGCTTGGTGGGTACAGCTGAAGCTTTCTTT CASSLVGTAEAFF
TRBJ2-1 TRBV5-1 TRBD2 NA TGCGCCAGCAGCTCCGGTGGGGAGGGCGGTGAGCAGTTCTTC CASSSGGEGGEQFF
TRBJ1-6 TRBV5-6 TRBD1 few TGTGCCAGCAGCTTTCCGACAGGGAATAATTCACCCCTCCACTTT CASSFPTGNNSPLHF
TRBJ1-5 TRBV9 TRBD1 NA TGTGCCAGCAGCGCTGAGGGGGCTAAGCAGCCCCAGCATTTT CASSAEGAKQPQHF
TRBJ1-1 TRBV5-1 TRBD1 NA TGCGCCAGCCGCCCGACAGGGGGGAACACTGAAGCTTTCTTT CASRPTGGNTEAFF
TRBJ1-1 TRBV9 NA once TGTGCCAGCAGCCAACAGGGTAGCACTGAAGCTTTCTTT CASSQQGSTEAFF
TRBJ2-2 TRBV7-9 TRBD2 NA TGTGCCAGCAGCTCTAGCGGGCGGAACACCGGGGAGCTGTTTTTT CASSSSGRNTGELFF
TRBJ2-7 TRBV28 TRBD2 NA TGTGCCAGCAGTACCGGGATCAGCGGGAGAGACGAGCAGTACTTC CASSTGISGRDEQYF
TRBJ1-6 TRBV6-5 NA NA TGTGCCAGCAGTGTCAGGGAAGTGGTTTCACCCCTCCACTTT CASSVREVVSPLHF
TRBJ2-7 TRBV15 NA NA TGTGCCACCGGGGACACCTACGAGCAGTACTTC CATGDTYEQYF
TRBJ1-1 TRBV18 NA NA TGTGCCAGCTCACCCCCAGTGAACACTGAAGCTTTCTTT CASSPPVNTEAFF
TRBJ2-7 TRBV5-1 NA NA TGCGCCAGCAGCCTGGACACCGCGCAGGACGAGCAGTACTTC CASSLDTAQDEQYF
TRBJ1-2 TRBV6-5 TRBD1 NA TGTGCCAGCAGCCAACGGACAGGGAACTATGGCTACACCTTC CASSQRTGNYGYTF